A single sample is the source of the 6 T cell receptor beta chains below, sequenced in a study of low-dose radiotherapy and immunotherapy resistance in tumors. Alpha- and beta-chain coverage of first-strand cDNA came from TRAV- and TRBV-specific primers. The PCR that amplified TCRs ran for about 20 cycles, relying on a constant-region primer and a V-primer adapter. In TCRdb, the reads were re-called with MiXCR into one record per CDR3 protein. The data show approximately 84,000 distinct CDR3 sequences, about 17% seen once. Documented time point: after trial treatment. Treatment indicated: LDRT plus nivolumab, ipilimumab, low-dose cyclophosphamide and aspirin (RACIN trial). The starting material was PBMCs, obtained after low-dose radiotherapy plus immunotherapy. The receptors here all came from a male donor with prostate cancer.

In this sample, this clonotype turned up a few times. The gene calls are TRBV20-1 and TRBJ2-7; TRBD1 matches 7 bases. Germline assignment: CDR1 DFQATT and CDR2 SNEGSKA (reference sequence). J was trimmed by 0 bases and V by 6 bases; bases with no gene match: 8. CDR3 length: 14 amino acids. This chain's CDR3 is CSAARDSSSYEQYF. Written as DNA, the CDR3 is TGCAGTGCGGCCCGGGACAGCAGCTCCTACGAGCAGTACTTC.

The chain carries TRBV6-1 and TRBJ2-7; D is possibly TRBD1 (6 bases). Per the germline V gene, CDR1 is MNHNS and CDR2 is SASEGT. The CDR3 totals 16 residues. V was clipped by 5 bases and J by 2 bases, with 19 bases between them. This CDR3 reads CASSPQPGHGTYEQYF. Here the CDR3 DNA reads TGTGCCAGCAGTCCTCAGCCGGGACATGGGACCTACGAGCAGTACTTC.

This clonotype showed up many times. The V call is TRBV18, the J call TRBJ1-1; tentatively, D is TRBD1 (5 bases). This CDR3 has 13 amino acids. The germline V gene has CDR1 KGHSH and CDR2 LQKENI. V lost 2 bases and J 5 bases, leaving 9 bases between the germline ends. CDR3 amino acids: CASSPGEGTEAFF. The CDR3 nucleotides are TGTGCCAGCTCACCAGGGGAGGGGACTGAAGCTTTCTTT. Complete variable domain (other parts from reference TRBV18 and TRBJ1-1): NAGVMQNPRHLVRRRGQEARLRCSPMKGHSHVYWYRQLPEEGLKFMVYLQKENIIDESGMPKERFSAEFPKEGPSILRIQQVVRGDSAAYFCASSPGEGTEAFFGQGTRLTVV.

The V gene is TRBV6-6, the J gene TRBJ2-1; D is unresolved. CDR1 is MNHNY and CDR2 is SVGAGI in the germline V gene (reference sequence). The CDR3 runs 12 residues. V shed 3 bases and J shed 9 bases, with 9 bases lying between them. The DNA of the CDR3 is TGTGCCAGCAGTTATCCCGGAAGTGAGCAGTTCTTC. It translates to CASSYPGSEQFF.

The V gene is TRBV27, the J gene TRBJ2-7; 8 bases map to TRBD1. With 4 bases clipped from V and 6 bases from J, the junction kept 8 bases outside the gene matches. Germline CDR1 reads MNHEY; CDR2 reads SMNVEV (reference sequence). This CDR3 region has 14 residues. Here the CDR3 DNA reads TGTGCCAGCAGTTGGACAGGGCCAGTTGCCGAGCAGTACTTC. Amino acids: CASSWTGPVAEQYF.

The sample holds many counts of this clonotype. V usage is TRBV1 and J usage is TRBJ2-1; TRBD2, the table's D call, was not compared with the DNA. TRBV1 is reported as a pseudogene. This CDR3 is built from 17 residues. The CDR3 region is CASSQEDWRGSYNEQFF. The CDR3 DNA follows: TGTGCCAGCAGCCAAGAGGACTGGCGGGGCTCCTACAATGAGCAGTTCTTC.